The 18 T cell receptor beta chains listed next were all sequenced from one sample in a study of cytomegalovirus exposure and HLA in healthy donors. With 60 Vbeta and 13 Jbeta primers, the PCR was carried out. Libraries were prepared by immunoSEQ multiplex PCR; TCRdb keeps only in-frame clonotypes and omits some of them. Among more than 100,000 clones listed, less than 20% were seen once. The sample comprised PBMCs. The receptors were sampled from a woman younger than 35 in good health and CMV-seronegative.

The chain has TRBV7-2 and TRBJ1-1, with a tentative D call TRBD1 (6 bases). Trimming took 5 bases from V and 10 from J, leaving 17 bases between them. The germline CDR1 and CDR2 sequences are SGHTA and FQGNSA. CDR3 length equals 13 residues. In DNA, the CDR3 is TGTGCCAGCAGCCCACCGGGACAAGGGCGAGCTTTCTTT. It specifies CASSPPGQGRAFF.

This clone came up a few times. J is TRBJ2-7 and V is TRBV9; D is undetermined. There are 14 residues in the CDR3. In germline, CDR1 is SGDLS, CDR2 YYNGEE. Trimming removed 3 bases at V and 6 bases at J, with 16 bases between. The CDR3 bases are TGTGCCAGCAGCGCGGCGGTGGCGGTGGGCGAGCAGTACTTC. Its protein is CASSAAVAVGEQYF.

This clone showed up just a few times. The V and J genes are TRBV7-6 and TRBJ1-1; unclear D gene. The CDR3 covers 15 residues. V lost 5 bases, J lost 0 bases, and 13 bases lay in between. Germline assignment: CDR1 SGHVS and CDR2 FNYEAQ. The chain's CDR3 is CASSPLRVMNTEAFF. As DNA, the CDR3 is TGTGCCAGCAGCCCCCTGAGGGTAATGAACACTGAAGCTTTCTTT.

This clone was counted between two and nine times. The gene calls are TRBV30 and TRBJ1-1; the D is unclear. Germline V lookup: CDR1 GTSNPN, CDR2 SVGIG (reference sequence). V lost 2 bases and J lost 2, with 9 bases in between. The length of the CDR3 is 13 residues. The CDR3 loop is CAWSFGYNTEAFF. DNA of the CDR3: TGTGCCTGGAGTTTCGGTTATAACACTGAAGCTTTCTTT.

The genes are TRBV2 and TRBJ2-3; 10 nucleotides agree with TRBD1. This CDR3 region has 15 residues. CDR1 is SNHLY, CDR2 FYNNEI, per germline. J was trimmed by 7 bases and V by 4 bases; bases with no gene match: 8. This CDR3 reads CASSGGDRGAHTQYF. Here the CDR3 DNA reads TGTGCCAGCAGTGGAGGGGACAGGGGTGCACATACGCAGTATTTT. The whole variable domain, remainder taken from reference TRBV2 and TRBJ2-3, is EPEVTQTPSHQVTQMGQEVILRCVPISNHLYFYWYRQILGQKVEFLVSFYNNEISEKSEIFDDQFSVERPDGSNFTLKIRSTKLEDSAMYFCASSGGDRGAHTQYFGPGTRLTVL.

The DNA of the CDR3 is TGTGCCAGCAGGACAGGGGGCAAGGTCGGAGAGACCCAGTACTTC. Translation: CASRTGGKVGETQYF. The chain is built from TRBV6-5 and TRBJ2-5; 10 bases fit TRBD1. The CDR3 spans 15 residues. V lost 6 bases and J lost 4; bases outside the gene matches: 8. Germline values: CDR1 MNHEY, CDR2 SVGAGI.

This clone turned up a few times. This sequence joins TRBV7-9 and TRBJ2-5; 7 bases fit TRBD2. The CDR3 runs to 14 residues. V was clipped by 5 bases and J by 4 bases; unmatched bases: 7. Per the germline V gene, CDR1 is SEHNR and CDR2 is FQNEAQ (reference sequence). Here the CDR3 DNA reads TGTGCCAGCAGCCGACTAGCTTTGGGAGAGACCCAGTACTTC. Its translation is CASSRLALGETQYF. Full variable domain (missing parts from reference TRBV7-9 and TRBJ2-5): DTGVSQNPRHKITKRGQNVTFRCDPISEHNRLYWYRQTLGQGPEFLTYFQNEAQLEKSRLLSDRFSAERPKGSFSTLEIQRTEQGDSAMYLCASSRLALGETQYFGPGTRLLVL.

V usage is TRBV6-4 and J usage is TRBJ1-2; 7 bases map to TRBD1. V lost 2 bases and J lost 2; bases outside the gene matches: 14. The length of the CDR3 is 18 residues. Germline assignment: CDR1 MRHNA and CDR2 SNTAGT. CDR3 coding DNA: TGTGCCAGCAGTGACCACTTTTTCGGGACAGCGAAAAACTATGGCTACACCTTC. This codes for CASSDHFFGTAKNYGYTF.

This clone occurred a few times. The gene calls are TRBV19 and TRBJ2-3; D possibly corresponds to TRBD2 (5 bases). With 4 bases removed from V and 6 bases from J, the gap between germline ends came to 14 bases. The CDR3 totals 14 residues. The V gene's germline CDR1 is LNHDA and CDR2 SQIVND (reference sequence). CDR3 bases: TGTGCCAGTAGTAGAGAGCGGTCGGGGGATACGCAGTATTTT. It translates to CASSRERSGDTQYF.

This clone was seen only a few times. The DNA for the CDR3 is TGTGCCAGCAGCGCAGCGGGAGGACCTGGGAATGAGCAGTTCTTC. This encodes CASSAAGGPGNEQFF. The chain couples TRBV9 to TRBJ2-1; TRBD2 agrees at 9 bases. Germline CDR1 SGDLS, CDR2 YYNGEE. The CDR3 is 15 residues long. Unmatched junction bases numbered 8, after V lost 3 bases and J lost 7 bases.

This sequence joins TRBV7-8 and TRBJ1-1; no reliable D call. V lost 8 bases to trimming and J lost 0 bases, with 16 bases between them. The CDR3 extends over 15 amino acids. The germline CDR1 and CDR2 sequences are SGHVS and FQNEAQ. CDR3 DNA sequence: TGTGCCAGCGGAAAATACGGGAGCATGAACACTGAAGCTTTCTTT. This translates into CASGKYGSMNTEAFF.

A few counts support this clone. The genes are TRBV20-1 and TRBJ1-4, with 7 bases fitting TRBD1. CDR3 length: 11 amino acids. Germline CDR1 is DFQATT and CDR2 is SNEGSKA (reference sequence). V was clipped by 7 bases and J by 8 bases; unmatched bases: 4. This CDR3 is CSVSRGEKLFF. The CDR3 nucleotides read TGCAGTGTCTCCAGGGGGGAAAAACTGTTTTTT.

About this clone itself: The junction and the germline gene differ at one end; a read error may be behind it. The rearrangement joins TRBV10-3 to TRBJ2-7; D may be TRBD1 (6 bases). CDR3 length equals 14 residues. From germline, CDR1 is ENHRY and CDR2 SYGVKD. In DNA, the CDR3 is TGTGCCATCACCCCCCGGGACATCTCCTCCGAGCAGTACTTC. This encodes CAITPRDISSEQYF.

This chain links TRBV10-3 with TRBJ2-1; 7 nucleotides align to TRBD2. This CDR3 contains 16 residues. With 6 bases clipped from V and 2 bases from J, the junction kept 10 bases outside the gene matches. Germline CDR1 reads ENHRY; CDR2 reads SYGVKD. The CDR3 bases are TGTGCCATCAGCCCTAGACGGGGGGTAACCTACAATGAGCAGTTCTTC. Amino acid sequence: CAISPRRGVTYNEQFF.

This clone appeared a few times. The J gene is TRBJ1-2, the V gene TRBV5-1; D possibly corresponds to TRBD1 (6 bases). The CDR3 is 15 residues long. With 2 bases removed from V and 3 bases from J, the gap between germline ends came to 14 bases. CDR1 SGHRS and CDR2 YFSETQ come from the germline V gene. CDR3 nucleotide sequence: TGCGCCAGCAGCTTATCGGGGGGCCAGGACTATGGCTACACCTTC. It codes for CASSLSGGQDYGYTF.

This clone has only a few counts. The chain uses TRBV4-2 and TRBJ1-2, with D perhaps matching TRBD1 (6 bases). CDR3 size: 12 residues. Between the trimmed V and J ends, which lost 2 bases and 6 bases, there was a span of 7 bases. Germline assignment: CDR1 LGHNA and CDR2 YNFKEQ. CDR3 residues: CASSQNRDGYTF. DNA of the CDR3: TGTGCCAGCAGCCAAAACAGGGATGGCTACACCTTC.

This clone showed up just a few times. The chain uses TRBV7-9 and TRBJ2-5; D is uncertain. Germline V gene sequence: CDR1 SEHNR, CDR2 FQNEAQ (reference sequence). V was cut by 5 bases and J by 5 bases, with 18 bases left in between. The CDR3 sequence is 15 residues long. The CDR3 region is CASSQDRGLEETQYF. In DNA, the CDR3 is TGTGCCAGCAGCCAAGATAGAGGTCTGGAGGAGACCCAGTACTTC.

This clone was seen a few times. The chain has TRBV7-6 and TRBJ2-7; D perhaps matches TRBD2 (7 bases). V lost 7 bases and J 5 bases, leaving 18 bases between the germline ends. Per the germline V gene, CDR1 is SGHVS and CDR2 is FNYEAQ. The CDR3 is 14 residues long. The CDR3 DNA sequence: TGTGCCAGCACCCTATTGGGGGGGGCCGACGAGCAGTACTTC. Its translation is CASTLLGGADEQYF.